The clone carrying this TCR beta chain showed up just a few times. This sample is part of a study of blood T cell repertoires in COVID-19. Germline-derived CDR1 and CDR2 are GTSNPN and SVGIG (reference sequence). Trimming stripped 1 base from V and 2 bases from J, with 15 bases between. The CDR3 contains 16 residues. Some clones are missing from TCRdb's copy, which holds only in-frame ones; the method was immunoSEQ multiplex PCR. The profile covers under 70,000 clones, with over 75% appearing a single time and around 9.6% taken by the ten largest. This TCR was recovered from a human donor in a cohort sampled during active COVID-19. This rearrangement joins TRBV30 to TRBJ1-5; TRBD1 is a possible D gene (5 bases). Sequenced: peripheral blood. CDR3 region: CAWSAMGGFGNQPQHF. CDR3 coding DNA: TGTGCCTGGAGTGCCATGGGGGGGTTTGGCAATCAGCCCCAGCATTTT. The whole variable domain, remainder taken from reference TRBV30 and TRBJ1-5, is SQTIHQWPATLVQPVGSPLSLECTVEGTSNPNLYWYRQAAGRGLQLLFYSVGIGQISSEVPQNLSASRPQDRQFILSSKKLLLSDSGFYLCAWSAMGGFGNQPQHFGDGTRLSIL.